Listed below are T cell receptor beta chains from one sample, sequenced in a study of regulatory T cells in long-lasting Graves disease. MiXCR was run by TCRdb on the multiplex PCR reads, yielding one entry per CDR3 protein. The data show 400,000 to 550,000 distinct CDR3 sequences, more than 13% seen once. The sample was also linked to a second study, of T cells in Graves' hyperthyroidism and ophthalmopathy.

Specimen: peripheral blood mononuclear cells (PBMCs), collected at new diagnosis, from a patient treated with antithyroid drugs. These receptors originate from a woman aged 25 to 45 with Graves disease. Both conserved end residues are part of each CDR3. The D gene is left open where the match is weak. Not all rows give a size; the values are once, few, many and, for expanded clones, a class.

J | size | V | D | DNA | CDR3
TRBJ2-7 | - | TRBV10-2 | - | TGCGCCAGCAGTGCGCAGGGCCCCTACGAGCAGTACTTC | CASSAQGPYEQYF
TRBJ2-7 | - | TRBV12-3/TRBV12-4 | TRBD2 | TGTGCCAGCAGCGCGGGGGGGGCCCTCAATGAGCAGTACTTC | CASSAGGALNEQYF
TRBJ1-5 | many | TRBV5-1 | - | TGCGCCAGCAGCTTGCAGGGGAATAGCAATCAGCCCCAGCATTTT | CASSLQGNSNQPQHF
TRBJ1-2 | many | TRBV5-1 | TRBD1 | TGCGCCAGCAGCACCTCGGGACAGGGGGTCGGCTATGGCTACACCTTC | CASSTSGQGVGYGYTF
TRBJ1-1 | - | TRBV11-2 | - | TGTGCCAGCAGCTTCCTGGCTGAAGCTTTCTTT | CASSFLAEAFF
TRBJ2-7 | many | TRBV28 | - | TGTGCCAGCACGCGGGGAGTGTACGAGCAGTACTTC | CASTRGVYEQYF
TRBJ2-1 | - | TRBV15 | TRBD2 | TGTGCCACCAGCATTGCGAGCGGGGGGGACAATGAGCAGTTCTTC | CATSIASGGDNEQFF
TRBJ2-1 | - | TRBV20-1 | TRBD2 | TGCAGTGCTAGTGTTGCGACTAGCGGGACGGAGCAGTTCTTC | CSASVATSGTEQFF
TRBJ1-2 | many | TRBV6-2/TRBV6-3 | - | TGTGCCAGCAGTTACTCCGACAGTACCGTTTATGGCTACACCTTC | CASSYSDSTVYGYTF
TRBJ2-1 | many | TRBV29-1 | - | TGCAGCGTTGTTGTGCAGGTCTATGAGCAGTTCTTC | CSVVVQVYEQFF
TRBJ1-2 | many | TRBV12-5 | - | TGTGCTAGTGGTTTGGTACGGCAGCTCTCTAACTATGGCTACACCTTC | CASGLVRQLSNYGYTF
TRBJ2-1 | many | TRBV12-3/TRBV12-4 | TRBD2 | TGTGCCAGCAGCCCAGAGGGGGCTAGCGGGAGTTCCTACAATGAGCAGTTCTTC | CASSPEGASGSSYNEQFF
TRBJ2-1 | many | TRBV6-1 | TRBD2 | TGTGCCAGCAGAGGACTAGCGGGGGGGTCCTGGAGAGGGGATGAGCAGTTCTTC | CASRGLAGGSWRGDEQFF
TRBJ2-1 | many | TRBV24-1 | TRBD2 | TGTGCCACCAGTGATTTGATGGACGGGAGGGGGGGGGATGAGCAGTTCTTC | CATSDLMDGRGGDEQFF
TRBJ1-2 | - | TRBV27 | TRBD1 | TGTGCCAGCAGTTTATCACAGGGGGGGGGAGTCGATGGCTACACCTTC | CASSLSQGGGVDGYTF
TRBJ2-1 | - | TRBV14 | - | TGTGCCAGCAGCTTCCGGAGTGAGCAGTTCTTC | CASSFRSEQFF
TRBJ1-6 | - | TRBV10-2 | - | TGCGCCAGCAGTGATAACGCACGTTCACCCCTCCACTTT | CASSDNARSPLHF
TRBJ2-6 | - | TRBV2 | - | TGTGCCAGCAGTGGCCTAGGGCCTGGGGCCAACGTCCTGACTTTC | CASSGLGPGANVLTF
TRBJ2-5 | many | TRBV28 | - | TGTGCCAGCAGTTTAGGAGGGGGGCGGGAGACCCAGTACTTC | CASSLGGGRETQYF
TRBJ2-1 | few | TRBV5-1 | - | TGCGCCAGCTCCTCACTTGGCTACAATGAGCAGTTCTTC | CASSSLGYNEQFF
TRBJ2-5 | many | TRBV3-1 | - | TGTGCCAGCAGCCTCAATGGACTACCCCAAGAGACCCAGTACTTC | CASSLNGLPQETQYF
TRBJ1-5 | once | TRBV12-3/TRBV12-4 | - | TGTGCCAGCAGTCCCACGGGGTTCAATCAGCCCCAGCATTTT | CASSPTGFNQPQHF
TRBJ2-1 | - | TRBV24-1 | - | TGTGCCACCAGTGATTTACGGGGAACCTACAATGAGCAGTTCTTC | CATSDLRGTYNEQFF
TRBJ1-2 | many | TRBV24-1 | - | TGTGCCACCAGTGATTTCAGGCACATTCATGGCTACACCTTC | CATSDFRHIHGYTF
TRBJ2-7 | - | TRBV5-1 | - | TGCGCCAGCAGCATTGACGAGGGGGGTTCCGAGCAGTACTTC | CASSIDEGGSEQYF
TRBJ2-1 | many | TRBV11-2 | TRBD2 | TGTGCCAGCAGCTTCCCGGGACTAGTGTACAATGAGCAGTTCTTC | CASSFPGLVYNEQFF
TRBJ2-2 | many | TRBV7-3 | - | TGTGCCAGCAGCCCCTCCACCGGGGAGCTGTTTTTT | CASSPSTGELFF
TRBJ1-5 | - | TRBV9 | - | TGTGCCAGCAGCTCTTGGGGGGGGGCCCAGCCCCAGCATTTT | CASSSWGGAQPQHF
TRBJ2-3 | many | TRBV7-2 | - | TGTGCCAGCAGCTTACGGGGGCCCCGCACAGATACGCAGTATTTT | CASSLRGPRTDTQYF
TRBJ2-2 | - | TRBV12-5 | - | TGTGCTAGTGGTTTGGATCCCGGAAACACCGGGGAGCTGTTTTTT | CASGLDPGNTGELFF
TRBJ1-2 | many | TRBV2 | - | TGTGCCAGCAGCGACTCCGGGGGCCGCGGCTACACCTTC | CASSDSGGRGYTF
TRBJ2-5 | many | TRBV12-3/TRBV12-4 | - | TGTGCCAGCAGTTTAGGGCTTGGGGATACCCAGTACTTC | CASSLGLGDTQYF
TRBJ2-6 | - | TRBV20-1 | - | TGCAGTGCTAGAGTCTTACCGGGGGCCAACGTCCTGACTTTC | CSARVLPGANVLTF
TRBJ2-1 | many | TRBV3-1 | TRBD2 | TGTGCCAGCAGCCAAGCGCTAGCGGGAGGGGTTGAGCAGTTCTTC | CASSQALAGGVEQFF
TRBJ1-4 | - | TRBV3-1 | - | TGTGCCAGCAGCTCCCGCCGGGAAAATAATGAAAAACTGTTTTTT | CASSSRRENNEKLFF
TRBJ1-1 | many | TRBV12-3/TRBV12-4 | TRBD1 | TGTGCCAGCAGTTACGACAGGGTCAATGGCTACGCTTTCTTT | CASSYDRVNGYAFF
TRBJ2-3 | few | TRBV2 | TRBD2 | TGTGCCACCAGTGATTGGCCTTCTAGCGGGAGGGGAACAGATACGCAGTATTTT | CATSDWPSSGRGTDTQYF
TRBJ2-7 | many | TRBV10-2 | TRBD2 | TGCGCCAGCAGTGGACTAGCGGGAGGCTACGAGCAGTACTTC | CASSGLAGGYEQYF
TRBJ1-1 | - | TRBV2 | - | TGTGCCAGCAAAAAAACATGGGCAGTTGAAGCTTTCTTT | CASKKTWAVEAFF
TRBJ2-3 | many | TRBV27 | - | TGTGCCAGCAGTCTAGCTTATGGTAGCGATACGCAGTATTTT | CASSLAYGSDTQYF
TRBJ1-2 | many | TRBV20-1 | TRBD1 | TGCAGTGCTAGAGAAGGGACAGGGGTCAACTATGGCTACACCTTC | CSAREGTGVNYGYTF
TRBJ2-2 | few | TRBV27 | - | TGTGCCAGCATGAGACAGCCTAACACCGGGGAGCTGTTTTTT | CASMRQPNTGELFF
TRBJ2-5 | - | TRBV18 | - | TGTGCCAGCTCACCTGGTCGGGGAACCCACCAAGAGACCCAGTACTTC | CASSPGRGTHQETQYF
TRBJ2-1 | many | TRBV6-2/TRBV6-3 | - | TGTGCCACCCGAGGAGACCACGAGGATGAGCAGTTCTTC | CATRGDHEDEQFF
TRBJ1-1 | many | TRBV24-1 | TRBD1 | TGTGCCACCAGTGATTTTAAGGGGGCGGTGGGGGCTTTCTTT | CATSDFKGAVGAFF
TRBJ2-5 | - | TRBV10-3 | - | TGTGCCATCAGCCTCGGGACCCGAGAGACCCAGTACTTC | CAISLGTRETQYF
TRBJ1-5 | few | TRBV6-2/TRBV6-3 | - | TGTGCCAGCAGTCCAAGCAGGGTTTTCCCCAATCAGCCCCTGCATTTT | CASSPSRVFPNQPLHF
TRBJ2-1 | many | TRBV7-9 | TRBD2 | TGTGCCAGCAGCTTAGCTCTAGCGGGAGGGAATGAGCAGTTCTTC | CASSLALAGGNEQFF
TRBJ2-7 | many | TRBV19 | - | TGTGCCAGTAGTTACGGTCTGAGAGACGAGCAGTACTTC | CASSYGLRDEQYF
TRBJ2-1 | - | TRBV9 | TRBD2 | TGTGCCAGCAGCGTAGAACTAGCGGGAATGAATGAGCAGTTCTTC | CASSVELAGMNEQFF
TRBJ1-3 | - | TRBV27 | - | TGTGCCAGCAGTATGCTCTCTGGAAACACCATATATTTT | CASSMLSGNTIYF